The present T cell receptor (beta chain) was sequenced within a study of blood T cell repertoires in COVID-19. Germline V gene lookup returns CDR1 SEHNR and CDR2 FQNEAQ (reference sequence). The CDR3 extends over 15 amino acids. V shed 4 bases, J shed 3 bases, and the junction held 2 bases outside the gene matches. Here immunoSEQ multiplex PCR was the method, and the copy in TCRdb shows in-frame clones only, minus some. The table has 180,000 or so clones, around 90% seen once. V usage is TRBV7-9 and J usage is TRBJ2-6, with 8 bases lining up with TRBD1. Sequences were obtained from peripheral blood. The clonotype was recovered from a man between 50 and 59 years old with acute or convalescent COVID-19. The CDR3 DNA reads TGTGCCAGCAGCTGGACAGGGAATGGGGCCAACGTCCTGACTTTC. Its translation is CASSWTGNGANVLTF.